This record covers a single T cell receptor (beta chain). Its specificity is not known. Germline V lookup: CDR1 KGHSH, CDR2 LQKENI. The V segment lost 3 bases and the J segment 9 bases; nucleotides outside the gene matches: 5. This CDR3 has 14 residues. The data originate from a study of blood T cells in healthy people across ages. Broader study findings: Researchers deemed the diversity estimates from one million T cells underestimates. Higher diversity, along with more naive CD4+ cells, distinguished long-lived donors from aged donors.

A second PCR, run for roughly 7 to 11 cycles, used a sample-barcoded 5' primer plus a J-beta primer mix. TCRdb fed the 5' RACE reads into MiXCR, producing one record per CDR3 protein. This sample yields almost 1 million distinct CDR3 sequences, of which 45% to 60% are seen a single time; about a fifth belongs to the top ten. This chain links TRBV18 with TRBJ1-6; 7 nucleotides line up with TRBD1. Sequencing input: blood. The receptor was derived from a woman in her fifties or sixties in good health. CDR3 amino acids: CASSPGQNSSPLHF. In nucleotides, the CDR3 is TGTGCCAGCTCACCGGGACAGAATAGTTCACCCCTCCACTTT.